The source of this TCR beta chain is a study of blood T cells in healthy people across ages. A second PCR, run for roughly 7 to 11 cycles, used a sample-barcoded 5' primer plus a J-beta primer mix. In TCRdb, the 5' RACE reads were re-called with MiXCR into one record per CDR3 protein. The table records some 900,000 distinct CDR3 sequences, about 48% of them present only once. In germline, CDR1 is SGHTA, CDR2 FQGNSA. The CDR3 contains 14 residues. The V end was cut by 11 bases, the J end by 1 base, with 15 bases between. The V call is TRBV7-2, the J call TRBJ1-5; TRBD1 is a possible D gene (6 bases). Material: blood. This sequence originates from a man aged 25 to 40 in good health. This chain's CDR3 is CACNGGVSNQPQHF. In DNA, the CDR3 is TGTGCCTGCAACGGGGGCGTGAGCAATCAGCCCCAGCATTTT.